This passage covers 23 T cell receptor beta chains from one sample sequenced in a study of blood T cell repertoires in COVID-19. Sequenced by immunoSEQ multiplex PCR; TCRdb stores in-frame clones only, minus some. The table records 400,000 to 500,000 clones, approximately 87% of them present only once. The source material was PBMCs or T cells enriched from blood (not recorded which). The receptor set was obtained from a woman in her thirties or forties who had recovered from COVID-19.

The V gene is TRBV20-1, the J gene TRBJ2-7, with D possibly being TRBD2 (7 bases). The V gene's germline CDR1 is DFQATT and CDR2 SNEGSKA (reference sequence). The ends were cut back, 3 bases at V and 3 bases at J, with 21 bases in the middle. The CDR3 sequence is 16 residues long. The CDR3 spells CSASQGGVSRDYEQYF. Here the CDR3 DNA reads TGCAGTGCTAGTCAAGGGGGGGTCAGTCGAGACTACGAGCAGTACTTC.

Many counts were recorded for this clone. The CDR3 reads CASSLGDSPPYEQYF. The CDR3 DNA sequence: TGTGCCAGCAGCTTAGGGGACTCCCCTCCCTACGAGCAGTACTTC. The chain recombines TRBV7-2 with TRBJ2-7; tentative D call: TRBD2 (6 bases). The length of the CDR3 is 15 residues. V dropped 1 base and J dropped 2 bases, with 12 bases sitting between them. Germline V lookup: CDR1 SGHTA, CDR2 FQGNSA.

The V call is TRBV11-2, the J call TRBJ1-2, with D possibly TRBD1 on 5 matching bases. The germline V gene encodes CDR1 SGHAT and CDR2 FQNNGV. This CDR3 spans 12 amino acids. V shed 8 bases and J shed 7 bases, with 14 bases lying between them. In DNA form, the CDR3 reads TGTGCCAGCTTGAACCCAAGGGGTGGCTACACCTTC. Its protein product is CASLNPRGGYTF.

This clone was counted a single time. J is TRBJ2-7 and V is TRBV6-5, with 9 bases fitting TRBD1. V trimming: 2 bases; J trimming: 3 bases; junction bases outside the gene matches: 5. The CDR3 spans 15 residues. CDR1 and CDR2 (germline): MNHEY, SVGAGI. The DNA for the CDR3 is TGTGCCAGCAGTTACCGGGGACAGGGCTACTACGAGCAGTACTTC. Amino acid sequence: CASSYRGQGYYEQYF.

This sequence joins TRBV20-1 and TRBJ2-7, with 10 nucleotides matching TRBD1. Unmatched junction bases numbered 19, after V lost 3 bases and J lost 5 bases. Germline CDR1 and CDR2: DFQATT and SNEGSKA (reference sequence). The CDR3 covers 18 residues. CDR3 nucleotide sequence: TGCAGTGCTAGTGTTCCCTTAGAGCGGGGACAGGGGTTCCACGAGCAGTACTTC. It yields the protein CSASVPLERGQGFHEQYF.

This clone was picked up one time. The chain has TRBV10-2 and TRBJ2-7; D might be TRBD2 (5 bases). The V and J ends lost 10 bases and 0 bases respectively, with 22 bases between them. Germline CDR1 and CDR2: WSHSY and SAAADI. This CDR3 contains 16 residues. The CDR3 nucleotides read TGCGCCACCAAGCGGCAGCCAACTACAAGCTCCTACGAGCAGTACTTC. Residues: CATKRQPTTSSYEQYF.

Worth noting for this clone: The sample has other DNA sequences that encode this CDR3 too. The V gene is TRBV7-9, the J gene TRBJ1-4; D is uncertain. Between the trimmed V and J ends, which lost 1 base and 2 bases, there was a span of 5 bases. The CDR3 is made up of 14 amino acids. Germline-derived CDR1 and CDR2 are SEHNR and FQNEAQ (reference sequence). The CDR3 spells CASSLGQTNEKLFF. Written as DNA, the CDR3 is TGTGCCAGCAGCTTAGGGCAGACTAATGAAAAACTGTTTTTT. Combining the CDR3 with reference TRBV7-9 and TRBJ1-4 gives the whole variable domain DTGVSQNPRHKITKRGQNVTFRCDPISEHNRLYWYRQTLGQGPEFLTYFQNEAQLEKSRLLSDRFSAERPKGSFSTLEIQRTEQGDSAMYLCASSLGQTNEKLFFGSGTQLSVL.

This sequence joins TRBV9 and TRBJ2-7, with D maybe TRBD1 (6 bases). CDR1 and CDR2 from the germline V gene are SGDLS and YYNGEE. The CDR3 is 14 residues long. V lost 4 bases to trimming and J lost 0 bases, with 11 bases between them. The CDR3: CASSKTGASYEQYF. For the CDR3, the DNA is TGTGCCAGCAGCAAGACAGGAGCCTCCTACGAGCAGTACTTC.

The sample holds one count of this clone. The gene calls are TRBV6-5 and TRBJ1-1; 7 positions match TRBD1. The CDR3 length is 14 residues. V dropped 2 bases and J dropped 4; count of bases not matched to a gene: 4. Germline-derived CDR1 and CDR2 are MNHEY and SVGAGI. CDR3 amino acids: CASSYEAGGTEAFF. CDR3 coding DNA: TGTGCCAGCAGTTACGAGGCAGGGGGCACTGAAGCTTTCTTT.

The V gene is TRBV12-3 or TRBV12-4, the J gene TRBJ2-1; 7 bases match TRBD2. The CDR3 runs to 13 residues. Trimming at V came to 7 bases and at J to 8 bases, leaving 8 bases not matched to a gene. The CDR3 bases are TGTGCCAGCAACCCCTTTGCGGGAGATGAGCAGTTCTTC. Translated, it gives CASNPFAGDEQFF.

The chain recombines TRBV7-6 with TRBJ2-1, with 10 nucleotides matching TRBD2. With V trimmed by 3 bases and J by 5 bases, 10 bases remained unmatched. The CDR3 totals 17 residues. The germline V gene has CDR1 SGHVS and CDR2 FNYEAQ. This chain's CDR3 is CASSLGLAGAPHNEQFF. Here the CDR3 DNA reads TGTGCCAGCAGCTTGGGGCTAGCGGGAGCCCCACACAATGAGCAGTTCTTC.

J is TRBJ2-1 and V is TRBV4-1, with a tentative D call TRBD2 (7 bases). Trimming took 3 bases from V and 7 from J, leaving 22 bases between them. Germline CDR1 reads MGHRA; CDR2 reads YSYEKL. The CDR3 loop spans 17 amino acids. The CDR3 reads CASSHPLGAGDVNEQFF. The DNA of the CDR3 is TGCGCCAGCAGCCACCCCCTGGGGGCGGGAGACGTGAATGAGCAGTTCTTC.

This sequence joins TRBV7-2 and TRBJ2-1; D gene ambiguous. Deletions cut 0 bases from V and 0 bases from J, with 12 bases between. Germline V CDR1 and CDR2: SGHTA, FQGNSA. The CDR3 extends over 17 amino acids. This CDR3 reads CASSLAATISSYNEQFF. The CDR3, as DNA: TGTGCCAGCAGCTTAGCCGCCACTATTAGCTCCTACAATGAGCAGTTCTTC.

V is TRBV29-1 and J is TRBJ2-3, with 7 nucleotides matching TRBD1. Per germline, CDR1 SQVTM and CDR2 ANQGSEA. Unmatched junction bases numbered 6, after V lost 8 bases and J lost 4 bases. The CDR3 totals 12 residues. The CDR3 here is CSFQGVADTQYF. The CDR3 DNA reads TGCAGCTTCCAGGGGGTCGCAGATACGCAGTATTTT.

This clone was picked up one time. The chain links TRBV27 to TRBJ2-3; D not resolved. Germline V lookup: CDR1 MNHEY, CDR2 SMNVEV (reference sequence). The CDR3 is 15 residues long. Deletions cut 3 bases from V and 0 bases from J, with 10 bases between. The CDR3 reads CASSFGGPSTDTQYF. In DNA, the CDR3 is TGTGCCAGCAGTTTCGGCGGCCCTAGCACAGATACGCAGTATTTT.

Concerning this clone: One junction end disagrees with the germline gene, perhaps due to a read error. This rearrangement joins TRBV3-1 (or the pseudogene TRBV3-2) to TRBJ1-4; the D gene is possibly TRBD1 (5 bases). CDR1 and CDR2 from the germline V gene are LGHDT and YNNKEL (reference sequence). This CDR3 contains 12 residues. CDR3 nucleotide sequence: TGTGCCAGCAGCCAAGATGGGGCGGAGGGGACTTTT. Amino acids: CASSQDGAEGTF.

The V and J genes are TRBV30 and TRBJ2-7; perhaps TRBD2 as D (7 bases). Germline-derived CDR1 and CDR2 are GTSNPN and SVGIG (reference sequence). The CDR3 extends over 14 amino acids. Trimming pared 5 bases from V and 7 bases from J, leaving 21 bases between. The CDR3 is CAWRTRGHGGEQYF. CDR3 DNA sequence: TGTGCCTGGCGTACGCGGGGGCACGGAGGGGAGCAGTACTTC.

The rearrangement links TRBV15 to TRBJ2-7, with D maybe TRBD1 (6 bases). This CDR3 is 14 amino acids long. CDR1 LNHNV and CDR2 YYDKDF come from the germline V gene (reference sequence). The V end was cut by 1 base, the J end by 6 bases, with 13 bases between. The CDR3 protein is CATSRARQAREQYF. The CDR3 DNA reads TGTGCCACCAGCAGAGCCAGACAGGCGCGCGAGCAGTACTTC.

V and J are TRBV5-4 and TRBJ2-2; TRBD1 matches 7 bases. Germline V gives CDR1 SGHNT, CDR2 YYREEE (reference sequence). CDR3 length equals 14 residues. The junction had 5 bases not matched to a gene; V was cut back by 3 bases and J by 6 bases. CDR3 nucleotides: TGTGCCAGCAGCTCGTCTGACAGGGCCGGGGAGCTGTTTTTT. Protein: CASSSSDRAGELFF.

The chain uses TRBV19 and TRBJ1-6; 7 positions match TRBD1. J was trimmed by 0 bases and V by 7 bases; bases with no gene match: 18. The CDR3 consists of 20 residues. Per the germline V gene, CDR1 is LNHDA and CDR2 is SQIVND (reference sequence). The CDR3: CASTYRGDSLRSSYNSPLHF. The CDR3 nucleotides are TGTGCCAGTACTTATCGCGGGGACAGCCTCCGGAGCTCCTATAATTCACCCCTCCACTTT.

The rearrangement links TRBV15 to TRBJ2-1; 13 nucleotides agree with TRBD2. The V gene's germline CDR1 is LNHNV and CDR2 YYDKDF (reference sequence). With 5 bases clipped from V and 9 bases from J, the junction kept 7 bases outside the gene matches. The CDR3 consists of 15 residues. The CDR3 loop reads CATSLGLAGRREQFF. In DNA, the CDR3 is TGTGCCACCAGCCTGGGACTAGCGGGACGCCGTGAGCAGTTCTTC.

This sequence joins TRBV4-3 and TRBJ2-5; weak D call: TRBD2 (7 bases). The CDR3 spans 17 residues. V lost 2 bases and J lost 5, with 21 bases in between. From germline, CDR1 is LGHNA and CDR2 YSLEER. The CDR3 sequence is CASSQSRGGGIWETQYF. In DNA form, the CDR3 reads TGCGCCAGCAGCCAATCCCGAGGGGGGGGGATCTGGGAGACCCAGTACTTC.

This sequence joins TRBV7-6 and TRBJ2-1, with TRBD2 identical over 9 bases. Germline CDR1 reads SGHVS; CDR2 reads FNYEAQ. Unmatched junction bases numbered 4, after V lost 6 bases and J lost 1 base. The CDR3 consists of 15 residues. CDR3 in amino acids: CASSSLAGSYNEQFF. In DNA form, the CDR3 reads TGTGCCAGCAGTTCACTAGCGGGTTCCTACAATGAGCAGTTCTTC.